Listed below are T cell receptor beta chains from one sample, sequenced in a study. TCRdb itself ran the 5' RACE reads through MiXCR, one entry per CDR3 protein. The sample contains roughly 45,000 distinct CDR3 sequences, roughly 21% of which appear only once. The material sequenced was Tregs sorted from blood. These receptors all come from a female donor with breast cancer. The conserved cysteine and the conserved F or W are not part of the CDR3 here. The size entry is marked missing in some rows and otherwise reads once, few, many or a size class.

clone size | V gene | CDR3 protein
. | TRBV4-1 | ASSFTGSEQY
many | TRBV4-3 | ASSQGIVRGSGTEAF
few | TRBV3-1 | ASSQGTGGYEQY
many | TRBV5-1 | ASSLDRGQGYEQY
few | TRBV7-8 | ASIQARIGYNEQF
many | TRBV15 | ATSRDPGPYEQY
medium-sized | TRBV4-1 | ASSQEKGQVGGETQY
few | TRBV3-1 | ASSQIGGSYEQY
. | TRBV19 | ASSIHGPGHNEQF
few | TRBV27 | ASRKFTDTQY
many | TRBV6-5 | ASSYNNQYEQY
few | TRBV29-1 | SVEGEPGQTTYEQY
. | TRBV7-9 | ASSPAAGTGYEQY
. | TRBV5-4 | ASSSNQGLKDTQY
many | TRBV20-1 | TPMTPPRNEQF
few | TRBV6-6 | ASRGWDGSTDTQY
few | TRBV4-2 | ASSQSLAGTDTQY
many | TRBV4-1 | ASSPRGTSGTSEQY
. | TRBV7-7 | ASSLARGSSYEQY
. | TRBV29-1 | SVKDRMNTEAF
few | TRBV20-1 | SARPSTGANWNEQF
many | TRBV7-2 | ASSYRQGRTEAF
few | TRBV6-2/TRBV6-3 | ASGGSGLSSYEQY
many | TRBV10-3 | AISPGLAGVQGGELF
. | TRBV11-2 | ASSFTRWGDGETQY
. | TRBV15 | ATQGQGPPKVQY
many | TRBV7-6 | ASSLVEISGPKQETQY
few | TRBV2 | ASSGLAGPYNEQF
. | TRBV10-3 | AISGGSAEAF